This TCR beta chain was recovered during a study of cytomegalovirus exposure and HLA in healthy donors. Study-wide results and limits: Later on, analysis showed that most CMV-associated TCR beta chains appeared to be HLA-restricted. Among donors in an Asian-associated ancestry cluster, a later analysis reportedly found fewer N-insertions than the roughly 610-donor mean.

The CDR3 spans 13 residues. Germline V gene data show CDR1 as LGHNA and CDR2 as YSLEER. The V segment lost 7 bases and the J segment 8 bases; nucleotides outside the gene matches: 10. Regarding this clone: Antigen unknown.

PCR involved 60 Vbeta and 13 Jbeta primers. Measured with immunoSEQ multiplex PCR; TCRdb has only the in-frame clones, and not every one. The table lists roughly 100,000 clones, about 78% of them singletons, with roughly 1.2% in the top ten. The receptor was isolated from a man aged 25-40 years in good health and CMV-seronegative. The gene calls are TRBV4-3 and TRBJ1-1, with TRBD1 matching over 7 bases. The sample comprised PBMCs. Here the CDR3 DNA reads TGCGCCAGCACCCGGGACAGTTTGTCAGAAGCTTTCTTT. It specifies CASTRDSLSEAFF.